These 5 T cell receptor beta chains share one sample of origin, sequenced in a study of yellow fever vaccine responses in identical twins (dated by TCRdb to the late 2010s). Libraries were constructed by RT-PCR. The listed sequencing device is Illumina HiSeq 2500. In-frame beta chains were kept once TCRdb had trimmed the public reads at Q25 with fastp and called clones with MiXCR. Entries are consolidated by CDR3 protein sequence, retaining the most common genes and DNA. The sample table shows about 630 distinct CDR3 sequences, and under 70% are seen once. The leading ten clones occupy roughly a tenth of the sample. Material: T cells from blood (PBMCs), unsorted or a sorted subset (not recorded which), obtained before or after yellow fever vaccination (not recorded which). These TCRs come from a female donor who received the yellow fever vaccine.

This clonotype was seen once. The chain has TRBV3-1 and TRBJ1-1; D unclear. The CDR3 loop spans 14 amino acids. Germline V lookup: CDR1 LGHDT, CDR2 YNNKEL (reference sequence). The V gene lost 2 bases and the J gene lost 7 bases, with 14 bases spanning the gap. CDR3: CASSQRQARNEAFF. The CDR3 DNA is TGTGCCAGCAGCCAACGGCAGGCAAGGAATGAAGCTTTCTTT.

This chain connects TRBV10-1 to TRBJ1-5, with a tentative D call TRBD1 (5 bases). CDR3 size: 20 residues. CDR1 WNHNN and CDR2 SYGVQD come from the germline V gene (reference sequence). V was clipped by 8 bases and J by 2 bases, with 31 bases between them. This CDR3 reads CASDTLGPRGHCLGNQPQHF. Written as DNA, the CDR3 is TGCGCCAGCGATACCCTGGGGCCGAGAGGACATTGTCTCGGCAATCAGCCCCAGCATTTT.

This clonotype was detected only once. This rearrangement joins TRBV27 to TRBJ2-2; D gene ambiguous. With 1 base removed from V and 4 bases from J, the gap between germline ends came to 4 bases. The germline gives CDR1 MNHEY, CDR2 SMNVEV (reference sequence). The CDR3 runs to 13 residues. The CDR3 DNA reads TGTGCCAGCAGTTTATGGGGCACCGGGGAGCTGTTTTTT. As protein: CASSLWGTGELFF.

The chain couples TRBV7-9 to TRBJ2-1; TRBD2 matches 13 bases. There are 14 residues in the CDR3. Germline V gives CDR1 SEHNR, CDR2 FQNEAQ (reference sequence). With 8 bases clipped from V and 5 bases from J, the junction kept 3 bases outside the gene matches. CDR3 nucleotide sequence: TGTGCCAGCTGGGGACTAGCGGGAAACAATGAGCAGTTCTTC. As protein: CASWGLAGNNEQFF.

Comments on this clonotype: Sequence at one end of the junction differs from germline and may be a read error. This chain uses TRBV6-1 with TRBJ2-5; 7 positions agree with TRBD1. The germline CDR1 and CDR2 sequences are MNHNS and SASEGT. This CDR3 contains 14 residues. The CDR3 loop reads CASTLRGWQGTQYF. CDR3 bases: TGTGCCAGCACCCTCAGGGGGTGGCAAGGGACCCAGTACTTC.